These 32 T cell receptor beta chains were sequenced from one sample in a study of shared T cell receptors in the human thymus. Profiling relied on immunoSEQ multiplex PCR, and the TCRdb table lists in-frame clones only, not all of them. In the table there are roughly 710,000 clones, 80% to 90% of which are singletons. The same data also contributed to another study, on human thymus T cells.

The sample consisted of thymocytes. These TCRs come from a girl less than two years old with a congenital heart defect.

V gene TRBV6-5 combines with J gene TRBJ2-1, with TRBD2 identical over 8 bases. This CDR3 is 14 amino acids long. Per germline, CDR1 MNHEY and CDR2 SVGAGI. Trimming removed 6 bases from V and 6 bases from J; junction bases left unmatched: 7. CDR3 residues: CASSVGGGVNEQFF. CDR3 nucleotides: TGTGCCAGCAGCGTCGGGGGGGGAGTCAATGAGCAGTTCTTC.

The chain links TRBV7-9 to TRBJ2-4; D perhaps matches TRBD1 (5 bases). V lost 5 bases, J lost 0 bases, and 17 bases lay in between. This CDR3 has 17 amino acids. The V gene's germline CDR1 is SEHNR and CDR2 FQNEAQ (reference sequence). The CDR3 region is CASSLSDSPIAKNIQYF. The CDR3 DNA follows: TGTGCCAGCAGCCTATCCGACAGCCCCATAGCCAAAAACATTCAGTACTTC.

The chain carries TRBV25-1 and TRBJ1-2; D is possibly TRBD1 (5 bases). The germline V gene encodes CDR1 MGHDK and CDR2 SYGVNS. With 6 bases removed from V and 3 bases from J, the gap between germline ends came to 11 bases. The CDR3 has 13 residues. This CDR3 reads CASSPWGDYGYTF. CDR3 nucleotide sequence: TGTGCCAGCAGCCCATGGGGGGACTATGGCTACACCTTC.

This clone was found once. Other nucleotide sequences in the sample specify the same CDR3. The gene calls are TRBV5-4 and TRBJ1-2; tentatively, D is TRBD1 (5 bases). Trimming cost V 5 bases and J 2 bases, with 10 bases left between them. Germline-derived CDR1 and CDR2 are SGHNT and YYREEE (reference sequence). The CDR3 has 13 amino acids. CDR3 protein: CASSPDRNYGYTF. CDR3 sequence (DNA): TGTGCCAGCAGTCCCGACAGAAACTATGGCTACACCTTC.

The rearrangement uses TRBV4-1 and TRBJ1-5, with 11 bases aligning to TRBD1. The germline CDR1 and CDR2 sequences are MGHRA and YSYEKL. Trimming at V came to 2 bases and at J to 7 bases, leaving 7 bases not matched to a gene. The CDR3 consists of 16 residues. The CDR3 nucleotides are TGCGCCAGCAGCCAAATCGGGACAGGGGGTGGGCAGCCCCAGCATTTT. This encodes CASSQIGTGGGQPQHF.

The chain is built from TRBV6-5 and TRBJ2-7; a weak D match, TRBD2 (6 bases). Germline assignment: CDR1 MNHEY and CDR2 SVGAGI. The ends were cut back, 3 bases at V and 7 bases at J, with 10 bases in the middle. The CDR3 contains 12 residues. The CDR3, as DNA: TGTGCCAGCAGTTATGCGGGGAAAGAGCAGTACTTC. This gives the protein CASSYAGKEQYF.

This chain's CDR3 is CASSQDPGQGHEQYF. CDR3 coding DNA: TGTGCCAGCAGCCAAGATCCGGGACAGGGCCACGAGCAGTACTTC. The chain couples TRBV7-2 to TRBJ2-7, with 9 bases fitting TRBD1. This CDR3 is 15 amino acids long. CDR1 SGHTA and CDR2 FQGNSA come from the germline V gene. V lost 5 bases to trimming and J lost 5 bases; unmatched junction nucleotides: 10.

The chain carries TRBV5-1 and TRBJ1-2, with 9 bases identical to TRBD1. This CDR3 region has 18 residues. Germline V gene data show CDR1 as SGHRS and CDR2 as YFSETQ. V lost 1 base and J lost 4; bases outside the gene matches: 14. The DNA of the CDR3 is TGCGCCAGCAGCTTGTGGCCGGGACAGGGAACTAGCGCCTATGGCTACACCTTC. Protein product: CASSLWPGQGTSAYGYTF. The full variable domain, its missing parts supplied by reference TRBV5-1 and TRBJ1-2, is KAGVTQTPRYLIKTRGQQVTLSCSPISGHRSVSWYQQTPGQGLQFLFEYFSETQRNKGNFPGRFSGRQFSNSRSEMNVSTLELGDSALYLCASSLWPGQGTSAYGYTFGSGTRLTVV.

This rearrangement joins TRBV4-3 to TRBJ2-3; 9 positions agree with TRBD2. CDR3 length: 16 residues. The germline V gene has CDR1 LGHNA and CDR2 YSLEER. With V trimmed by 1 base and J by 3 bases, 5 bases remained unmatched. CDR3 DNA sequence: TGCGCCAGCAGCCAAGCGGCTAGCGGGAATACAGATACGCAGTATTTT. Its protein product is CASSQAASGNTDTQYF.

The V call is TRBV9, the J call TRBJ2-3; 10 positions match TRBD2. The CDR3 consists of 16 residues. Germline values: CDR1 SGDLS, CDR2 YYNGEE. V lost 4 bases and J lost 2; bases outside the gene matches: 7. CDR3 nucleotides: TGTGCCAGCAGCACGACTAGCGGGTTCCCCACAGATACGCAGTATTTT. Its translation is CASSTTSGFPTDTQYF.

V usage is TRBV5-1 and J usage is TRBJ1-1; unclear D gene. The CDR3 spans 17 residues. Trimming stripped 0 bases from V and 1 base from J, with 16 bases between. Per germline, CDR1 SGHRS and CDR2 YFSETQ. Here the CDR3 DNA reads TGCGCCAGCAGCTTGGATTGGGGAGGCGGCCCGAACACTGAAGCTTTCTTT. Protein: CASSLDWGGGPNTEAFF.

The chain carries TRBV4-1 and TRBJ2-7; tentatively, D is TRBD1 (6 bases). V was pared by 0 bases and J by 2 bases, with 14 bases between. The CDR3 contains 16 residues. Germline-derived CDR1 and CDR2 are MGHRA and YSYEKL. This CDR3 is CASSQEERDKTYEQYF. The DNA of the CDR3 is TGCGCCAGCAGCCAAGAGGAAAGGGACAAAACCTACGAGCAGTACTTC.

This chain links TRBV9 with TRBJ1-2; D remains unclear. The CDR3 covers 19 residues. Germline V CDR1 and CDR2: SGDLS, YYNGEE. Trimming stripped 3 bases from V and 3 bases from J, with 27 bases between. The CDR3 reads CASSGLTSPSTIYHYGYTF. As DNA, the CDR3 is TGTGCCAGCAGCGGGTTAACATCGCCCTCCACAATATACCACTATGGCTACACCTTC. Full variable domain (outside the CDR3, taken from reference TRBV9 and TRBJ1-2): DSGVTQTPKHLITATGQRVTLRCSPRSGDLSVYWYQQSLDQGLQFLIQYYNGEERAKGNILERFSAQQFPDLHSELNLSSLELGDSALYFCASSGLTSPSTIYHYGYTFGSGTRLTVV.

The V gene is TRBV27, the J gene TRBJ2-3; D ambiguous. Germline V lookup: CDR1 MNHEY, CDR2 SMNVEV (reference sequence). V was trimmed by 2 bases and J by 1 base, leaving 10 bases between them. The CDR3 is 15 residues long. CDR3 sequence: CASSLTPRGTDTQYF. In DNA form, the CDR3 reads TGTGCCAGCAGTTTAACCCCCCGGGGCACAGATACGCAGTATTTT.

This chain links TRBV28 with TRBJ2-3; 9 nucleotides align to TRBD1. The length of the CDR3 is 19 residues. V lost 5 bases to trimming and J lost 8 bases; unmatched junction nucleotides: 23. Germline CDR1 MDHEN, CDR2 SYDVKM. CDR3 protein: CASSHRTPPYRGRGVTQYF. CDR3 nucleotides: TGTGCCAGCAGTCATCGCACACCTCCCTACAGGGGGCGCGGAGTTACGCAGTATTTT.

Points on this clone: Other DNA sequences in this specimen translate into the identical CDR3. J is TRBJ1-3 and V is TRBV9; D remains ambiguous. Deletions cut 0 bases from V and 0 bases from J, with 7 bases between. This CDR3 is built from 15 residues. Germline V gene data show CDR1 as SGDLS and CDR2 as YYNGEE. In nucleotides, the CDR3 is TGTGCCAGCAGCGTAGGGTCAGTCTCTGGAAACACCATATATTTT. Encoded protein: CASSVGSVSGNTIYF.

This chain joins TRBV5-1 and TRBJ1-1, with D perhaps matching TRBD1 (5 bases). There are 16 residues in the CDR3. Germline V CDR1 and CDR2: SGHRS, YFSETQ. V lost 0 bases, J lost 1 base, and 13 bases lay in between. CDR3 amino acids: CASSLERGTGNTEAFF. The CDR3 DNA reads TGCGCCAGCAGCTTGGAAAGGGGTACTGGGAACACTGAAGCTTTCTTT. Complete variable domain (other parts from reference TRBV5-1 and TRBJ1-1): KAGVTQTPRYLIKTRGQQVTLSCSPISGHRSVSWYQQTPGQGLQFLFEYFSETQRNKGNFPGRFSGRQFSNSRSEMNVSTLELGDSALYLCASSLERGTGNTEAFFGQGTRLTVV.

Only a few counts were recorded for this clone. In DNA form, the CDR3 reads TGCGCCAGCAGCCAAGCTAATCGGGACAGGGGGCCCACAGATACGCAGTATTTT. Protein: CASSQANRDRGPTDTQYF. The V call is TRBV4-3, the J call TRBJ2-3; 12 nucleotides align to TRBD1. Germline V lookup: CDR1 LGHNA, CDR2 YSLEER. The junction had 7 bases not matched to a gene; V was cut back by 1 base and J by 2 bases. The CDR3 is 18 residues long.

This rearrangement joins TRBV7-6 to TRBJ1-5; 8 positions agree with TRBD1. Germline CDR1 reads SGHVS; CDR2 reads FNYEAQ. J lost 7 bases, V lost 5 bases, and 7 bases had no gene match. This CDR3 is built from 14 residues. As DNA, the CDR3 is TGTGCCAGCAGCAGTACACAGGGGGGGCAGCCCCAGCATTTT. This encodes CASSSTQGGQPQHF.

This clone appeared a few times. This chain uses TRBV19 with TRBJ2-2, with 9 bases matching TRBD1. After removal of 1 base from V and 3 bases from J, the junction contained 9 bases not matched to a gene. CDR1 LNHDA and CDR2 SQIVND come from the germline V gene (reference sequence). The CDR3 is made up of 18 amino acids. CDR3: CASSIVPGQGHYTGELFF. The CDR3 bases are TGTGCCAGTAGTATAGTCCCGGGACAGGGCCACTACACCGGGGAGCTGTTTTTT.

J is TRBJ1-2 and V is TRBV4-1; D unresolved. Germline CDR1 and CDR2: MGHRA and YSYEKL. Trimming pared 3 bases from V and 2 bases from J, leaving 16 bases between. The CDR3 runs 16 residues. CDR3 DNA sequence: TGCGCCAGCAGCCAGATAGCCCTTCAAGGAAACTATGGCTACACCTTC. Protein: CASSQIALQGNYGYTF.

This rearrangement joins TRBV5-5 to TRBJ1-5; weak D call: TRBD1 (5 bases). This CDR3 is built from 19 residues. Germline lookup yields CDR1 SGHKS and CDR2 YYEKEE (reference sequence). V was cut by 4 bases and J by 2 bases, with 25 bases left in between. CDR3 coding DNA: TGTGCCAGCAGCCGTTTGGGTCCGGCAGGGATTCGGGGCAATCAGCCCCAGCATTTT. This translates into CASSRLGPAGIRGNQPQHF.

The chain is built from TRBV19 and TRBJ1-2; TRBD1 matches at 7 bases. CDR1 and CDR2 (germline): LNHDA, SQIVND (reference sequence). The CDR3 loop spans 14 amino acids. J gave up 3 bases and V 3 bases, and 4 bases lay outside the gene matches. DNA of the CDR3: TGTGCCAGTAGTATCCCGGACAGGTACTATGGCTACACCTTC. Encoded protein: CASSIPDRYYGYTF.

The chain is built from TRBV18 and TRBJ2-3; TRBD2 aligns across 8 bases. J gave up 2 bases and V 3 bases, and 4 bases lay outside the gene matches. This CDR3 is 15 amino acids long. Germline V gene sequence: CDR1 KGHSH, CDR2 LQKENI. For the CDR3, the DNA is TGTGCCAGCTCACCCAGCGGGGGATTCACAGATACGCAGTATTTT. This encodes CASSPSGGFTDTQYF.

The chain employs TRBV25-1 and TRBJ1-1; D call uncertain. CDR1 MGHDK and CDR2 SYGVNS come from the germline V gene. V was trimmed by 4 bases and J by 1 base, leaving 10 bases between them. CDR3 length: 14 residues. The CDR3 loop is CASSGKHPNTEAFF. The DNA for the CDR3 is TGTGCCAGCAGTGGTAAACACCCGAACACTGAAGCTTTCTTT. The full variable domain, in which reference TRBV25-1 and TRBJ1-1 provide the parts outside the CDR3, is EADIYQTPRYLVIGTGKKITLECSQTMGHDKMYWYQQDPGMELHLIHYSYGVNSTEKGDLSSESTVSRIRTEHFPLTLESARPSHTSQYLCASSGKHPNTEAFFGQGTRLTVV.

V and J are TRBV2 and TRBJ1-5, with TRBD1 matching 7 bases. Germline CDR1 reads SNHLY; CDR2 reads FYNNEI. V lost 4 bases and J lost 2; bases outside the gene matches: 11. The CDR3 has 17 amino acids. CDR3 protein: CASSGRGTGARNQPQHF. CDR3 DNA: TGTGCCAGCAGTGGGAGGGGCACAGGGGCCCGCAATCAGCCCCAGCATTTT.

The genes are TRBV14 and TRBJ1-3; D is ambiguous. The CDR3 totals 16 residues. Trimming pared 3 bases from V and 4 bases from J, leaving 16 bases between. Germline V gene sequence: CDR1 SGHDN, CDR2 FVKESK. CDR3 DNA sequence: TGTGCCAGCAGCCACTCCTCCCAAGTGACAGGAAACACCATATATTTT. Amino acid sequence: CASSHSSQVTGNTIYF.

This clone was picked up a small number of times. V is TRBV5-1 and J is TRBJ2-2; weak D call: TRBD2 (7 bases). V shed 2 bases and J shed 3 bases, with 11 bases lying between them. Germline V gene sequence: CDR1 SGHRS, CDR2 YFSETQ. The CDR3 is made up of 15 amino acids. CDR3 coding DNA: TGCGCCAGCAGCTTACAGGGAGGGGACACCGGGGAGCTGTTTTTT. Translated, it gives CASSLQGGDTGELFF. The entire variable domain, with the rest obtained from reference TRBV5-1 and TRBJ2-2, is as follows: KAGVTQTPRYLIKTRGQQVTLSCSPISGHRSVSWYQQTPGQGLQFLFEYFSETQRNKGNFPGRFSGRQFSNSRSEMNVSTLELGDSALYLCASSLQGGDTGELFFGEGSRLTVL.

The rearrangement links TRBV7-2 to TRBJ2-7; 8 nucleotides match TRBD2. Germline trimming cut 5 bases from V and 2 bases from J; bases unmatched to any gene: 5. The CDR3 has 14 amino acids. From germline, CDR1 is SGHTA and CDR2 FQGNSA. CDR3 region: CASSRAGATYEQYF. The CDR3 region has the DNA TGTGCCAGCAGCCGAGCGGGGGCAACCTACGAGCAGTACTTC.

CDR3 bases: TGTGCCAGCACATATACAGGCACCCTCTACTATGGCTACACCTTC. Residues: CASTYTGTLYYGYTF. The chain is built from TRBV6-6 and TRBJ1-2, with D tentatively TRBD1 (5 bases). From germline, CDR1 is MNHNY and CDR2 SVGAGI (reference sequence). The germline V and J ends were trimmed by 7 bases and 3 bases, with 18 bases remaining between them. This CDR3 contains 15 residues.

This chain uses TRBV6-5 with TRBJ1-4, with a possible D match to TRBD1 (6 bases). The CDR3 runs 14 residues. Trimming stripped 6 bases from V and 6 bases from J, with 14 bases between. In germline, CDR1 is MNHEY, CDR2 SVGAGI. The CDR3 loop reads CASRPPDSDEKLFF. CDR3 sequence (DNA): TGTGCCAGCAGACCCCCGGACAGCGATGAAAAACTGTTTTTT.

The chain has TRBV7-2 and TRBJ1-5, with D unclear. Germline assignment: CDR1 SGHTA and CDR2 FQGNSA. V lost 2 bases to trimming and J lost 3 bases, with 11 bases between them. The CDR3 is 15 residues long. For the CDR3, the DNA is TGTGCCAGCAGCTTACACGGGAAACCCAATCAGCCCCAGCATTTT. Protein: CASSLHGKPNQPQHF. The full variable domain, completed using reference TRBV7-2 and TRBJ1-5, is GAGVSQSPSNKVTEKGKDVELRCDPISGHTALYWYRQSLGQGLEFLIYFQGNSAPDKSGLPSDRFSAERTGGSVSTLTIQRTQQEDSAVYLCASSLHGKPNQPQHFGDGTRLSIL.